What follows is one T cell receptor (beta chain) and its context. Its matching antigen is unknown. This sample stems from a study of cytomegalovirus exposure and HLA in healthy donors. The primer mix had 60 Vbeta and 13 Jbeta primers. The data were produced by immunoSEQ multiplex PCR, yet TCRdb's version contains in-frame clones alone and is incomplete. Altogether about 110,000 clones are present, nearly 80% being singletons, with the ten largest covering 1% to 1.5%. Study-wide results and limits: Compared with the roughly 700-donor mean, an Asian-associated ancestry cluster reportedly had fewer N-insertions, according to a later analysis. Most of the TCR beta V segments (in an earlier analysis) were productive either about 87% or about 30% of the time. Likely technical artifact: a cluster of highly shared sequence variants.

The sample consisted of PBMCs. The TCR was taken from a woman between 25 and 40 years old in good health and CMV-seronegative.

CDR3 protein: CASSSGPANVLTF. DNA for the CDR3: TGTGCCAGCAGTTCGGGTCCGGCCAACGTCCTGACTTTC. This chain joins TRBV28 and TRBJ2-6; no definite D call. CDR3 length: 13 residues. Germline V gene data show CDR1 as MDHEN and CDR2 as SYDVKM. V lost 4 bases, J lost 6 bases, and 7 bases lay in between.